Following are 17 T cell receptor beta chains from one sample sequenced in a study of T cell repertoires in cytomegalovirus infection (dated by TCRdb to between 2018 and 2021). Sequencing instrument: Illumina HiSeq 1500. TCRdb cleaned the public reads at Q25 with fastp, built clones with MiXCR and kept in-frame beta chains. Rows are combined by CDR3 protein, so each entry shows the most common genes and DNA. In this sample the table shows roughly 200,000 distinct CDR3 sequences, around two fifths of which occur a single time. The ten largest clones capture over 45% of the sample. Antigens of these TCRs are unknown. The treatment or condition label here, explained by the study, means: in vitro stimulation with specific CMV peptide epitopes to enrich CMV-specific T cells. The material was CD8+ T cells from cultured PBMCs, obtained from culture after CMV antigen stimulation. The source is a human donor in good health (CMV status not recorded). Some clones in this sample may be carry-over from other donors' samples.

The chain combines TRBV20-1 with TRBJ1-5; TRBD1 matches at 7 bases. The CDR3 spans 15 residues. The germline V gene has CDR1 DFQATT and CDR2 SNEGSKA (reference sequence). J was trimmed by 2 bases and V by 4 bases; bases with no gene match: 8. CDR3 residues: CSATYRGAGNQPQHF. The CDR3 DNA reads as TGCAGTGCTACCTACAGGGGTGCGGGCAATCAGCCCCAGCATTTT.

In regard to this clonotype: This clone may be a read error of a much larger clone one base away. Because the CDR3 is missing its conserved closing phenylalanine or tryptophan, this is likely a read error. The J gene is TRBJ2-1, the V gene TRBV7-2; D remains ambiguous. The germline V gene encodes CDR1 SGHTA and CDR2 FQGNSA. The ends were cut back, 3 bases at V and 0 bases at J, with 18 bases in the middle. The CDR3 is made up of 18 amino acids. CDR3 in amino acids: CASSFRSASQSSYNEQFL. CDR3 nucleotides: TGTGCCAGCAGCTTCAGGTCAGCGTCCCAGAGCTCCTACAATGAGCAGTTCTTA.

Only a few counts were recorded for this clonotype. This chain uses TRBV29-1 with TRBJ2-2; D is ambiguous. The V gene lost 5 bases and the J gene lost 5 bases, with 9 bases spanning the gap. Looked up from germline, CDR1 is SQVTM and CDR2 is ANQGSEA. The CDR3 runs 12 residues. The CDR3 here is CSVYKSTGELFF. The DNA of the CDR3 is TGCAGCGTTTATAAAAGTACCGGGGAGCTGTTTTTT.

Many counts were recorded for this clonotype. The chain employs TRBV11-2 and TRBJ2-3, with 8 bases lining up with TRBD2. V trimming: 3 bases; J trimming: 4 bases; junction bases outside the gene matches: 9. This CDR3 contains 16 residues. The V gene's germline CDR1 is SGHAT and CDR2 FQNNGV. This CDR3 reads CASSFRMIAGPDTQYF. The CDR3 DNA is TGTGCCAGCAGCTTTCGGATGATAGCGGGACCAGATACGCAGTATTTT.

J is TRBJ2-1 and V is TRBV6-5; 8 nucleotides agree with TRBD1. CDR1 and CDR2 from the germline V gene are MNHEY and SVGAGI. The junction had 9 bases not matched to a gene; V was cut back by 0 bases and J by 8 bases. The CDR3 runs 16 residues. The CDR3 DNA reads TGTGCCAGCAGTTACTCAGGACAGGGAGGTCTCGATGAGCAGTTCTTC. This translates into CASSYSGQGGLDEQFF.

This sequence joins TRBV6-7 and TRBJ1-2, with TRBD1 as a possible D gene (5 bases). TRBV6-7 is an open reading frame, and its role is uncertain. Between the trimmed V and J ends, which lost 2 bases and 6 bases, there was a span of 16 bases. The CDR3 consists of 15 residues. CDR3 in DNA: TGTGCCAGCAGTTACCCATGGGACGGGCGAGATGGCTACACCTTC. Translating gives CASSYPWDGRDGYTF.

This clonotype was detected many times. The chain uses TRBV7-6 and TRBJ2-5; D might be TRBD1 or TRBD2, each matching 5 bases. V was trimmed by 5 bases and J by 2 bases, leaving 12 bases between them. The CDR3 totals 14 residues. The germline V gene encodes CDR1 SGHVS and CDR2 FNYEAQ. In DNA, the CDR3 is TGTGCCAGCAGCCCCCTGGGGGAGCAAGAGACCCAGTACTTC. This gives the protein CASSPLGEQETQYF.

This clonotype was counted a few times. CDR3 in DNA: TGTGCCAGCAGCTTACGGCTAGCGGAGACCTACGAGCAGTACTTC. Encoded protein: CASSLRLAETYEQYF. The chain employs TRBV7-2 and TRBJ2-7; 7 bases map to TRBD2. The CDR3 is made up of 15 amino acids. Germline V gene lookup returns CDR1 SGHTA and CDR2 FQGNSA. Trimming cost V 2 bases and J 2 bases; bases outside gene matches: 6.

V and J are TRBV28 and TRBJ2-7; 8 positions match TRBD2. Looked up from germline, CDR1 is MDHEN and CDR2 is SYDVKM. Trimming took 11 bases from V and 2 from J; bases not matched to a gene: 8. The CDR3 extends over 13 amino acids. CDR3 amino acids: CAALAGGTYEQYF. CDR3 nucleotides: TGTGCCGCGCTTGCGGGGGGAACCTACGAGCAGTACTTC.

As concerns this clonotype: One end of the junction fails to match germline, which may point to a read error. This rearrangement joins TRBV11-2 to TRBJ2-6; D unclear. CDR3 length: 13 residues. The germline V gene encodes CDR1 SGHAT and CDR2 FQNNGV. CDR3 amino acids: CASSPPLANVLNF. The CDR3 DNA reads as TGTGCCAGCAGCCCACCTCTGGCCAACGTCCTGAATTTC.

This clonotype was counted between two and nine times. The chain uses TRBV6-8 and TRBJ2-5; 9 bases match TRBD1. Germline CDR1 MNHGY, CDR2 SAAAGT. The CDR3 loop spans 15 amino acids. V lost 0 bases, J lost 5 bases, and 4 bases stayed unmatched. The CDR3 region has the DNA TGTGCCAGCAGTTACTCGACAGGGGGTCTTGAGACCCAGTACTTC. This encodes CASSYSTGGLETQYF.

This clonotype has only a few counts. The genes are TRBV11-2 and TRBJ2-5; 9 nucleotides match TRBD1. The CDR3 is 16 residues long. Trimming at V came to 0 bases and at J to 1 base, leaving 3 bases not matched to a gene. The V gene's germline CDR1 is SGHAT and CDR2 FQNNGV. This chain's CDR3 is CASSLEGQGVQETQYF. In DNA, the CDR3 is TGTGCCAGCAGCTTAGAGGGACAGGGTGTCCAAGAGACCCAGTACTTC. Supplemented by reference TRBV11-2 and TRBJ2-5, the full variable domain reads EAGVAQSPRYKIIEKRQSVAFWCNPISGHATLYWYQQILGQGPKLLIQFQNNGVVDDSQLPKDRFSAERLKGVDSTLKIQPAKLEDSAVYLCASSLEGQGVQETQYFGPGTRLLVL.

The table lists this clonotype with a few counts. V gene TRBV27 combines with J gene TRBJ2-7; D is possibly TRBD1 (5 bases). Looked up from germline, CDR1 is MNHEY and CDR2 is SMNVEV (reference sequence). This CDR3 region has 16 residues. V was trimmed by 3 bases and J by 3 bases, leaving 18 bases between them. CDR3 nucleotides: TGTGCCAGCAGTTTCGGGCAGGGCTACGCCCTCTACGAGCAGTACTTC. It encodes CASSFGQGYALYEQYF.

A few counts support this clonotype. V and J are TRBV4-2 and TRBJ1-5; 8 nucleotides match TRBD1. The germline CDR1 and CDR2 sequences are LGHNA and YNFKEQ. The CDR3 sequence is 14 residues long. V shed 5 bases, J shed 3 bases, and the junction held 3 bases outside the gene matches. The CDR3 protein is CASSNQGANQPQHF. Here the CDR3 DNA reads TGTGCCAGCAGCAACCAGGGGGCCAATCAGCCCCAGCATTTT.

The sample holds a few counts of this clonotype. The chain joins TRBV7-2 to TRBJ2-5; D is ambiguous. Between the trimmed V and J ends, which lost 1 base and 5 bases, there was a span of 14 bases. Looked up from germline, CDR1 is SGHTA and CDR2 is FQGNSA. This CDR3 is 15 amino acids long. CDR3 sequence (DNA): TGTGCCAGCAGCTTAGAACGGCTGCCCTTGGAGACCCAGTACTTC. This codes for CASSLERLPLETQYF.

This clonotype was recorded a few times. The genes are TRBV27 and TRBJ2-2; possible D gene TRBD1, 6 bases. V was clipped by 8 bases and J by 1 base, with 14 bases between them. CDR1 is MNHEY, CDR2 SMNVEV, per germline (reference sequence). CDR3 length equals 15 residues. The CDR3 DNA sequence: TGTGCCAGCGGCCAGGGGTCCGTGAACACCGGGGAGCTGTTTTTT. Amino acid sequence: CASGQGSVNTGELFF.

This clonotype has just a few counts. V and J are TRBV7-9 and TRBJ1-2; D is unresolved. Trimming removed 5 bases from V and 3 bases from J, with 10 bases in between. The CDR3 has 13 residues. Germline assignment: CDR1 SEHNR and CDR2 FQNEAQ (reference sequence). The CDR3 here is CASSLRVDYGYTF. As DNA, the CDR3 is TGTGCCAGCAGCCTCCGGGTCGACTATGGCTACACCTTC.